This T cell receptor (beta chain) appears in the sequencing data of a study of cytomegalovirus exposure and HLA in healthy donors. Study in general: Unique TCR beta sequences numbering around 110 million came from around 180 million T cells in an earlier analysis. Out of around 360 genotyped donors, roughly 80% belonged to the Caucasian-associated ancestry cluster. Study-wide results and limits: A later analysis linked a missense variant in DCLRE1C to the trimming of TCR beta V and J genes. Information on immune exposure was restricted to one variable (CMV serostatus).

With 6 bases removed from V and 6 bases from J, the gap between germline ends came to 14 bases. The CDR3 loop spans 13 amino acids. CDR1 and CDR2 (germline): MNHEY, SMNVEV (reference sequence). It was with 60 Vbeta and 13 Jbeta primers that the PCR ran. Here immunoSEQ multiplex PCR was the method, and the copy in TCRdb shows in-frame clones only, minus some. Of 80,000 to 100,000 clones listed, around 72% are singletons. Only a few counts were recorded for this clone. Its antigen is still unknown. The material sequenced was PBMCs. This receptor was identified in a man younger than 35 in good health and CMV-seropositive. The V and J genes are TRBV27 and TRBJ1-2; D gene ambiguous. The CDR3 bases are TGTGCCAGCAGCCTGAGTTTGCGGGATGGCTACACCTTC. This codes for CASSLSLRDGYTF.